The T cell receptor beta chain described here comes from a study of control samples from healthy donors and cancer patients. Comments on this clone: Within the sample, other DNA sequences also encode this same CDR3.

The ends were cut back, 2 bases at V and 2 bases at J, with 3 bases in the middle. Germline V gene sequence: CDR1 DFQATT, CDR2 SNEGSKA (reference sequence). The CDR3 runs to 11 residues. Repertoires were generated with immunoSEQ multiplex PCR, while TCRdb's copy carries only in-frame clones and drops some. The sample holds 200,000 to 250,000 clones, roughly 94% seen once. The receptor comes from a man aged 50-59 years in good health. Input material: blood. The rearrangement joins TRBV20-1 to TRBJ2-5; no definite D call. The CDR3 DNA is TGCAGTGCTAGACGGCAAGAGACCCAGTACTTC. Translating gives CSARRQETQYF.